Listed here is a single TCR beta chain. Its antigen is as yet unknown. Trimming left V 7 bases short and J 2 bases short, with 10 bases between. The CDR3 sequence is 13 residues long. Germline V gives CDR1 SNHLY, CDR2 FYNNEI. TCRdb's copy holds only in-frame clones and misses some; the assay was immunoSEQ multiplex PCR. Of 130,000 to 150,000 clones detected, roughly 91% appear once; the ten largest clones hold 0.19%. The data are from a study of graft-versus-host responses after intestinal transplantation. This TCR was recovered from a human donor who received an intestinal transplant. The J gene is TRBJ2-3, the V gene TRBV2, with D perhaps matching TRBD2 (5 bases). The specimen comprised unstimulated CD4+ T cells sorted from spleen or lymph node cells, sampled before intestinal transplant. CDR3 sequence: CASTSGITDTQYF. The CDR3 nucleotides are TGTGCCAGCACAAGCGGAATCACAGATACGCAGTATTTT.